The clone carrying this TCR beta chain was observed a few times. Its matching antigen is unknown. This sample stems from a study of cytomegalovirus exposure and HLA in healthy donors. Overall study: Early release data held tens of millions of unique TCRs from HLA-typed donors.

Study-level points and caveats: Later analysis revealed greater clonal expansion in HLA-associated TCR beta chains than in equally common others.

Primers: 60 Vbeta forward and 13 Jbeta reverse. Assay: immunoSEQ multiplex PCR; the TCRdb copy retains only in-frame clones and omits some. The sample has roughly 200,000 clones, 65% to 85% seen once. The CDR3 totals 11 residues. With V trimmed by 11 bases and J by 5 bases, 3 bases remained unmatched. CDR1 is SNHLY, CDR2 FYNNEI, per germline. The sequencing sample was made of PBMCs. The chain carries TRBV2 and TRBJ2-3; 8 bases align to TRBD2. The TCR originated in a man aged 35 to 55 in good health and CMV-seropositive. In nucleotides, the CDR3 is TGTGCCTACCGGGAGGGAGATACGCAGTATTTT. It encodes CAYREGDTQYF. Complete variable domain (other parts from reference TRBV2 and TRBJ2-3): EPEVTQTPSHQVTQMGQEVILRCVPISNHLYFYWYRQILGQKVEFLVSFYNNEISEKSEIFDDQFSVERPDGSNFTLKIRSTKLEDSAMYFCAYREGDTQYFGPGTRLTVL.